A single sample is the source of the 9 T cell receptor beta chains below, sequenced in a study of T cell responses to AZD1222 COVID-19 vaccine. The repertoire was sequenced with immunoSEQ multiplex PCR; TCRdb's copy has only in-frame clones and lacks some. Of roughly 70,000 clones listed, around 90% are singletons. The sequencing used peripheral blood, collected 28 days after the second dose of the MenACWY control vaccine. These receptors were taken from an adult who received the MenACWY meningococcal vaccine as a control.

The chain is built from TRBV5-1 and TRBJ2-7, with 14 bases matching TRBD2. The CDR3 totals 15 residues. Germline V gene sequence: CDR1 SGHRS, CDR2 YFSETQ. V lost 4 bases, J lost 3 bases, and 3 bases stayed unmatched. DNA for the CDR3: TGCGCCAGCAGCGAGGGGACTAGCGGGAGCTACGAGCAGTACTTC. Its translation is CASSEGTSGSYEQYF. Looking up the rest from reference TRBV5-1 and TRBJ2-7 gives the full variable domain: KAGVTQTPRYLIKTRGQQVTLSCSPISGHRSVSWYQQTPGQGLQFLFEYFSETQRNKGNFPGRFSGRQFSNSRSEMNVSTLELGDSALYLCASSEGTSGSYEQYFGPGTRLTVT.

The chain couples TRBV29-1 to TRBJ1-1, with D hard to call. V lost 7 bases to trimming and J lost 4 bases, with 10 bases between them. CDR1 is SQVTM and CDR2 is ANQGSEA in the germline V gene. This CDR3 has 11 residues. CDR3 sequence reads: CSAHMGTEAFF. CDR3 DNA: TGCAGCGCCCACATGGGCACTGAAGCTTTCTTT.

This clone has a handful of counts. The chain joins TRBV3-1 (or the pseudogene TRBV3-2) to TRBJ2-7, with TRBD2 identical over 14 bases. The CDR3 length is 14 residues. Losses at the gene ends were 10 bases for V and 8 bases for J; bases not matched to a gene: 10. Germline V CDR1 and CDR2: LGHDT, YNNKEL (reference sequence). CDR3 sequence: CATAEGLAGGKQYF. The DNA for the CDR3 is TGTGCCACTGCGGAAGGACTAGCGGGAGGCAAGCAGTACTTC.

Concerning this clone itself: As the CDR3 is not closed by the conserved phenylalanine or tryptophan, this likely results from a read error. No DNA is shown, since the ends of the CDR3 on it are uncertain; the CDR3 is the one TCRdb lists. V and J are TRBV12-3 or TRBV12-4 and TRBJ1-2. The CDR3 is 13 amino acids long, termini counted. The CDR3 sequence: CASSSGSAGELTL.

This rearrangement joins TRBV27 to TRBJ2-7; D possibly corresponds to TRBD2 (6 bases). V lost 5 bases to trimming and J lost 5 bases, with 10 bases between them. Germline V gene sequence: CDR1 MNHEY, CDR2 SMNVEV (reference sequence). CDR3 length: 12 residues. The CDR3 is CASSRGGNEQYF. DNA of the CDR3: TGTGCCAGCAGTCGGGGCGGGAACGAGCAGTACTTC.

The CDR3 sequence: CASHSSSGNHYGYTF. The CDR3 DNA reads as TGTGCCAGCCACTCATCATCCGGGAATCACTATGGCTACACCTTC. The gene calls are TRBV28 and TRBJ1-2; D unresolved. Trimming cost V 8 bases and J 3 bases, with 19 bases left between them. The CDR3 is made up of 15 amino acids. Germline lookup yields CDR1 MDHEN and CDR2 SYDVKM.

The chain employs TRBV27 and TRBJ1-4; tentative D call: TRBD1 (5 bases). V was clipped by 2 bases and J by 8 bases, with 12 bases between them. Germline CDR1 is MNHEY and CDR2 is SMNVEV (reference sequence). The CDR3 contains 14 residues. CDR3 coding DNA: TGTGCCAGCAGTTTAAGTGCAGGGCGGGAAAAACTGTTTTTT. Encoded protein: CASSLSAGREKLFF.

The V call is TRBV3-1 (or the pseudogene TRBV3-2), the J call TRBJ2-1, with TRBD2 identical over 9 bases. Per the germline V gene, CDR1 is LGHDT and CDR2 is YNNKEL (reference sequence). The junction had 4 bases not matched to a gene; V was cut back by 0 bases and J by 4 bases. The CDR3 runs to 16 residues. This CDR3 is CASSQDATSGYNEQFF. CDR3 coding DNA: TGTGCCAGCAGCCAAGATGCGACTAGCGGTTACAATGAGCAGTTCTTC.

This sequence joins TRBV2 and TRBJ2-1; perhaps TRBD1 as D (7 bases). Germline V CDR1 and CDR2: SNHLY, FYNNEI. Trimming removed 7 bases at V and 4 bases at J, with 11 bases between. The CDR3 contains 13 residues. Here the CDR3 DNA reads TGTGCCAGCATCCAGGGGGGTTACAATGAGCAGTTCTTC. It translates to CASIQGGYNEQFF.